Included here is one TCR beta chain sequence, with context. Antigen unknown. This specimen comes from a study of shared clonotypes between healthy human individuals. Study observations and caveats: Across a handful of donors, naive CD4 shared around 5%, naive CD8 more than 3%, memory CD4 less than 2.5%, memory CD8 approximately 0.4%.

Naive CD8 cells were CD45RO-negative, positively selected for CCR7, excluding terminally differentiated effector memory CD45RA+ cells. The CDR3 totals 12 residues. The V and J ends lost 1 base and 7 bases respectively, with 8 bases between them. Germline V lookup: CDR1 SGHDT, CDR2 YYEEEE. Data came from immunoSEQ multiplex PCR; TCRdb stores just in-frame clones and leaves some out. This table holds around 2.1 million clones, about 92% found once. The chain couples TRBV5-6 to TRBJ1-2; no definite D call. The sequence came from a young man in good health. Some clones in this sample may be carry-over from other donors' samples. Sequencing was done on a sample of naive CD8+ T cells from PBMCs. DNA for the CDR3: TGTGCCAGCAGCTTGCGGCTATTTGGCTACACCTTC. This codes for CASSLRLFGYTF.